This T cell receptor beta chain was documented in a study of tumor-infiltrating lymphocytes in primary liver carcinoma. In regard to this clonotype: One end of the junction does not line up with germline, which may come from a read error.

This CDR3 is 13 amino acids long. CDR1 is SQVTM, CDR2 ANQGSEA, per germline. Unsorted whole blood yielded the blood RNA, and germline DNA was also extracted. With roughly 500 ng total RNA as template and a constant-region primer, TCR beta cDNA was made. ARM-PCR was slightly modified, and three nested multiplex PCR rounds with it gave rise to the TCR beta libraries. TRBV1-TRBV30 forward primers paired with a C-beta reverse primer drove the first two PCR rounds, about 9 cycles each. TCRdb passed the multiplex PCR reads through MiXCR, listing each CDR3 protein once. The sample includes hundreds of thousands of distinct CDR3 sequences, 45% to 70% seen only once; the top ten take 15% to 20%.

This TCR derives from a woman in her 30s with primary liver carcinoma and hepatitis B virus infection. The V and J genes are TRBV29-1 and TRBJ1-1, with D unclear. The sample comprised peripheral blood. The CDR3 DNA follows: TGCAGCGTCAACAAGGGCATGAACATTGAAGCTTTCTTT. It codes for CSVNKGMNIEAFF.